This T cell receptor (beta chain) was observed in a study of blood T cell repertoires in COVID-19. The overall study: The United States, Italy and Spain were the sources of the acute and convalescent COVID-19 samples. T cells, B-cell-depleted T cells, or PBMCs provided the cDNA or gDNA that served as material.

From germline, CDR1 is MNHNY and CDR2 SVGAGI (reference sequence). The length of the CDR3 is 18 residues. J gave up 6 bases and V 5 bases, and 18 bases lay outside the gene matches. As processed by the authors: Nucleated cell counts were estimated from reference gene primer amplification. Method: immunoSEQ multiplex PCR; TCRdb's copy keeps in-frame clones and lacks some. V and J calls and clone size are given by that table; D and trimming were obtained from the DNA. The sample has hundreds of thousands of clones, roughly 85% seen once; the top ten hold 3%. The chain is built from TRBV6-6 and TRBJ1-2; 10 bases are a match to TRBD1. Sequencing input: peripheral blood. The sequence was collected from a man younger than 30 with active or convalescent COVID-19. The CDR3 loop reads CASSHGGDYAGTGDGYTF. CDR3 DNA: TGTGCCAGCAGTCACGGGGGGGACTATGCCGGGACAGGGGATGGCTACACCTTC.